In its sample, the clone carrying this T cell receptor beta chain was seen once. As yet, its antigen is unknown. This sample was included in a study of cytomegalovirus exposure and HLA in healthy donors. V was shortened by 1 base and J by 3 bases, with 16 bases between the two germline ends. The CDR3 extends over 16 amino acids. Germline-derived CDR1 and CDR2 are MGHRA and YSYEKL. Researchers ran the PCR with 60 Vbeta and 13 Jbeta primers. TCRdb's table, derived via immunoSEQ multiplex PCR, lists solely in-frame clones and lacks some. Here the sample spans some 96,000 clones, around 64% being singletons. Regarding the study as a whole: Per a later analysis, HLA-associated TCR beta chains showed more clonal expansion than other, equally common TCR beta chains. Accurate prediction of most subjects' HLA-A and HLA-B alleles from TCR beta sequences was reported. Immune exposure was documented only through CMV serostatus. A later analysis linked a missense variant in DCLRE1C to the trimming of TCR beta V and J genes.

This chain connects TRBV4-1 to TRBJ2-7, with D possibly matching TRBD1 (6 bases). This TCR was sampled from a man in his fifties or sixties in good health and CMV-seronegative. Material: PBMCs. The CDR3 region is CASSQGKTRTVYEQYF. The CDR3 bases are TGCGCCAGCAGCCAAGGGAAAACCCGGACAGTCTACGAGCAGTACTTC.